This T cell receptor (beta chain) was captured by sequencing in a study of regulatory T cells in long-lasting Graves disease. Overall study findings and caveats: Study of thyroid tissue was not done, with only peripheral blood studied.

Specified time point: persistent/refractory GD, antithyroid drugs over 5 years with positive TRAb. PBMCs were the source of the RNA used for TCR sequencing. This clonotype was recorded many times. Its antigen is currently unknown. Sequencing libraries for TCR beta were prepared with iRepertoire HTBI primers and Arm-PCR of CDR3 regions. TCRdb reprocessed the multiplex PCR reads with MiXCR, giving one entry per CDR3 protein. The sample contains almost 350,000 distinct CDR3 sequences, roughly a fifth of which appear only once. V lost 2 bases and J 4 bases, leaving 18 bases between the germline ends. Germline CDR1 SNHLY, CDR2 FYNNEI. This CDR3 region has 17 residues.

This clonotype originated in a female donor with Graves disease. V is TRBV2 and J is TRBJ2-1; a weak D match, TRBD2 (5 bases). The sample in question was peripheral blood mononuclear cells (PBMCs), obtained when the disease was refractory, from a patient treated with antithyroid drugs. The DNA of the CDR3 is TGTGCCAGCAGTGAACGGGCCGCGAACCGGGAATACAATGAGCAGTTCTTC. Encoded protein: CASSERAANREYNEQFF.